The 25 T cell receptor beta chains below were found in one sample sequenced in a study of blood T cell repertoires in COVID-19. Produced via immunoSEQ multiplex PCR; TCRdb's table is partial and in-frame only. This sample has around 700,000 clones; approximately 90% occur once, and the top ten carry under 0.3%. The sequencing input was peripheral blood. Receptors originate from a woman aged 18-29 years with acute or convalescent COVID-19.

This clone was found once. The chain links TRBV29-1 to TRBJ2-2, with D perhaps matching TRBD1 (5 bases). The CDR3 sequence is 13 residues long. Germline V lookup: CDR1 SQVTM, CDR2 ANQGSEA. V lost 4 bases to trimming and J lost 4 bases, with 10 bases between them. CDR3 nucleotide sequence: TGCAGCGTTGTAACCAGGGTCACCGGGGAGCTGTTTTTT. Its translation is CSVVTRVTGELFF.

The V gene is TRBV5-1, the J gene TRBJ2-5, with 7 bases fitting TRBD1. V trimming: 3 bases; J trimming: 2 bases; junction bases outside the gene matches: 4. CDR1 and CDR2 from the germline V gene are SGHRS and YFSETQ. This CDR3 comprises 14 residues. This CDR3 is CASSWMGQQETQYF. The CDR3 nucleotides are TGCGCCAGCAGCTGGATGGGACAGCAAGAGACCCAGTACTTC.

A single count supports this clone. Other DNA sequences in the same sample also yield this CDR3. The rearrangement uses TRBV14 and TRBJ2-3; 7 nucleotides align to TRBD1. Germline assignment: CDR1 SGHDN and CDR2 FVKESK. V was pared by 1 base and J by 3 bases, with 4 bases of the junction left unmatched. This CDR3 has 15 amino acids. The CDR3 DNA reads as TGTGCCAGCAGCCAAGTCACAGGGGTGACAGATACGCAGTATTTT. It codes for CASSQVTGVTDTQYF.

V and J are TRBV7-2 and TRBJ1-1, with D perhaps matching TRBD1 (5 bases). The V end was cut by 1 base, the J end by 9 bases, with 9 bases between. Germline V gene sequence: CDR1 SGHTA, CDR2 FQGNSA. The CDR3 totals 12 residues. CDR3 in amino acids: CASSLDAGKAFF. DNA for the CDR3: TGTGCCAGCAGCTTAGACGCAGGGAAAGCTTTCTTT.

This clone was seen a single time. This rearrangement joins TRBV19 to TRBJ2-2, with TRBD2 identical over 15 bases. With 2 bases clipped from V and 1 base from J, the junction kept 5 bases outside the gene matches. CDR3 length equals 19 residues. CDR1 and CDR2 (germline): LNHDA, SQIVND (reference sequence). DNA for the CDR3: TGTGCCAGTAGTATAATGGGGACTAGCGGGGGGCGGAACACCGGGGAGCTGTTTTTT. Residues: CASSIMGTSGGRNTGELFF.

The rearrangement links TRBV2 to TRBJ1-2; TRBD1 agrees at 9 bases. V was clipped by 4 bases and J by 0 bases; unmatched bases: 6. Germline lookup yields CDR1 SNHLY and CDR2 FYNNEI. The CDR3 has 16 residues. The CDR3 is CASSVDRGHPNYGYTF. CDR3 nucleotides: TGTGCCAGCAGTGTGGACAGGGGCCATCCTAACTATGGCTACACCTTC.

CDR3 protein: CASRQPPGQGFLQETQYF. In DNA form, the CDR3 reads TGTGCCAGCAGACAACCCCCGGGACAGGGTTTCCTTCAAGAGACCCAGTACTTC. The J gene is TRBJ2-5, the V gene TRBV28; TRBD1 aligns across 9 bases. After removal of 6 bases from V and 2 bases from J, the junction contained 16 bases not matched to a gene. CDR1 and CDR2 from the germline V gene are MDHEN and SYDVKM. The CDR3 is 18 residues long.

In regard to this clone: This same CDR3 is encoded by further DNA sequences in the sample. The V call is TRBV4-3, the J call TRBJ1-1; D possibly corresponds to TRBD1 (5 bases). V was cut by 4 bases and J by 5 bases, with 8 bases left in between. This CDR3 has 12 amino acids. Germline V gene sequence: CDR1 LGHNA, CDR2 YSLEER. CDR3 nucleotides: TGCGCCAGCAGCCCGGGGGGAACTGAAGCTTTCTTT. The encoded protein is CASSPGGTEAFF.

This chain uses TRBV12-5 with TRBJ2-7; 8 bases are shared with TRBD1. V shed 6 bases, J shed 0 bases, and the junction held 4 bases outside the gene matches. Germline V gene data show CDR1 as LGHNT and CDR2 as FRNRAP. The CDR3 has 14 residues. The CDR3 region has the DNA TGTGCTAGTGGCCCGGGACAGGTCTCCTACGAGCAGTACTTC. Residues: CASGPGQVSYEQYF.

The rearrangement links TRBV18 to TRBJ1-5; no reliable D call. This CDR3 comprises 15 residues. Germline V gene lookup returns CDR1 KGHSH and CDR2 LQKENI. Trimming pared 5 bases from V and 5 bases from J, leaving 16 bases between. The CDR3 is CASSTRGGSDQPQHF. The CDR3 region has the DNA TGTGCCAGCTCAACCCGAGGCGGTTCTGATCAGCCCCAGCATTTT. The full variable domain, with the rest looked up from reference TRBV18 and TRBJ1-5, is NAGVMQNPRHLVRRRGQEARLRCSPMKGHSHVYWYRQLPEEGLKFMVYLQKENIIDESGMPKERFSAEFPKEGPSILRIQQVVRGDSAAYFCASSTRGGSDQPQHFGDGTRLSIL.

The chain couples TRBV4-3 to TRBJ2-7; no clear D. Trimming removed 1 base at V and 4 bases at J, with 8 bases between. Germline loops: CDR1 LGHNA, CDR2 YSLEER. The CDR3 has 13 residues. This chain's CDR3 is CASSQVVFYEQYF. The CDR3 DNA sequence: TGCGCCAGCAGCCAAGTCGTATTTTACGAGCAGTACTTC.

The chain is built from TRBV2 and TRBJ1-4, with a weak D call TRBD1 (6 bases). Germline CDR1 is SNHLY and CDR2 is FYNNEI. This CDR3 has 13 residues. V lost 8 bases, J lost 10 bases, and 17 bases lay in between. CDR3 in amino acids: CASRAHREGKLFF. The CDR3 DNA reads as TGTGCCAGCCGGGCCCACAGGGAAGGAAAACTGTTTTTT.

The chain combines TRBV7-9 with TRBJ1-1; TRBD1 is a possible D gene (5 bases). CDR3 length: 14 residues. Between the trimmed V and J ends, which lost 5 bases and 8 bases, there was a span of 18 bases. Looked up from germline, CDR1 is SEHNR and CDR2 is FQNEAQ (reference sequence). CDR3 in amino acids: CASSIPGVGPEAFF. CDR3 bases: TGTGCCAGCAGCATACCGGGGGTTGGGCCCGAAGCTTTCTTT.

The CDR3 region is CASSDSATSSYNEQFF. CDR3 nucleotides: TGTGCCAGCAGTGACTCCGCAACTAGCTCCTACAATGAGCAGTTCTTC. The chain carries TRBV6-4 and TRBJ2-1; the D gene is possibly TRBD2 (5 bases). V was pared by 0 bases and J by 0 bases, with 9 bases between. Germline lookup yields CDR1 MRHNA and CDR2 SNTAGT. The CDR3 is 16 amino acids.

The gene calls are TRBV5-1 and TRBJ2-1; 14 bases agree with TRBD2. The germline gives CDR1 SGHRS, CDR2 YFSETQ. The trim removed 4 bases at V and 12 bases at J, leaving 12 bases unmatched. The CDR3 length is 16 residues. This chain's CDR3 is CASSTGTSGGHLGQFF. The CDR3 coding sequence is TGCGCCAGCAGCACCGGGACTAGCGGGGGTCACCTAGGGCAGTTCTTC.

This clone has just one count. The chain carries TRBV19 and TRBJ1-1; TRBD1 aligns across 8 bases. Trimming at V came to 5 bases and at J to 1 base, leaving 3 bases not matched to a gene. There are 14 residues in the CDR3. Per the germline V gene, CDR1 is LNHDA and CDR2 is SQIVND (reference sequence). The CDR3 loop reads CASSQTGENTEAFF. The CDR3 DNA follows: TGTGCCAGTAGTCAGACAGGGGAGAACACTGAAGCTTTCTTT. Looking up the rest from reference TRBV19 and TRBJ1-1 gives the full variable domain: DGGITQSPKYLFRKEGQNVTLSCEQNLNHDAMYWYRQDPGQGLRLIYYSQIVNDFQKGDIAEGYSVSREKKESFPLTVTSAQKNPTAFYLCASSQTGENTEAFFGQGTRLTVV.

This clone was detected only a few times. The chain is built from TRBV30 and TRBJ1-6; a possible D gene is TRBD1 (5 bases). Germline CDR1 is GTSNPN and CDR2 is SVGIG (reference sequence). The CDR3 is made up of 12 amino acids. The V and J ends lost 5 bases and 7 bases respectively, with 9 bases between them. The DNA of the CDR3 is TGTGCCTGGCGACAGCCAAATTCACCCCTCCACTTT. Amino acids: CAWRQPNSPLHF.

In regard to this clone: Additional DNA sequences in this sample encode the identical CDR3. The rearrangement joins TRBV7-2 to TRBJ2-7; 8 bases match TRBD2. Germline loops: CDR1 SGHTA, CDR2 FQGNSA. J gave up 2 bases and V 3 bases, and 3 bases lay outside the gene matches. The CDR3 is made up of 14 amino acids. CDR3 in DNA: TGTGCCAGCAGCTTCTCGGGGGGGGCCTACGAGCAGTACTTC. As protein: CASSFSGGAYEQYF.

Comment on this clone: In the same sample, other DNA sequences code for this CDR3. The chain carries TRBV27 and TRBJ2-7, with 7 bases that match TRBD1. Trimming removed 2 bases from V and 4 bases from J; junction bases left unmatched: 2. The V gene's germline CDR1 is MNHEY and CDR2 SMNVEV (reference sequence). This CDR3 is built from 13 residues. In DNA form, the CDR3 reads TGTGCCAGCAGTTTAGGGGACAGTTACGAGCAGTACTTC. It encodes CASSLGDSYEQYF.

The V gene is TRBV19, the J gene TRBJ1-4, with 8 bases matching TRBD1. The length of the CDR3 is 13 residues. The J segment lost 8 bases and the V segment lost 4 bases, leaving 3 bases of the junction unmatched. Germline loops: CDR1 LNHDA, CDR2 SQIVND (reference sequence). CDR3 protein: CASSTWTGEKLFF. The DNA for the CDR3 is TGTGCCAGTAGTACATGGACAGGGGAAAAACTGTTTTTT.

The J gene is TRBJ1-2, the V gene TRBV6-5; 8 bases fit TRBD1. V gave up 6 bases and J gave up 2 bases; unmatched junction bases: 8. This CDR3 has 15 amino acids. Germline CDR1 MNHEY, CDR2 SVGAGI. CDR3 nucleotide sequence: TGTGCCAGCAGCCCGACAGGGACAGGCAACTATGGCTACACCTTC. It translates to CASSPTGTGNYGYTF.

This clone was seen a few times. The chain joins TRBV5-6 to TRBJ2-3; D is ambiguous. Trimming left V 2 bases short and J 2 bases short, with 15 bases between. This CDR3 is built from 16 residues. Germline CDR1 SGHDT, CDR2 YYEEEE. The CDR3 here is CASSLRSRRYTDTQYF. DNA for the CDR3: TGTGCCAGCAGCTTAAGGAGTCGACGGTACACAGATACGCAGTATTTT. The full variable domain, in which reference TRBV5-6 and TRBJ2-3 provide the parts outside the CDR3, is DAGVTQSPTHLIKTRGQQVTLRCSPKSGHDTVSWYQQALGQGPQFIFQYYEEEERQRGNFPDRFSGHQFPNYSSELNVNALLLGDSALYLCASSLRSRRYTDTQYFGPGTRLTVL.

The rearrangement links TRBV5-4 to TRBJ2-7; D is perhaps TRBD1 (6 bases). This CDR3 is 14 amino acids long. The V gene's germline CDR1 is SGHNT and CDR2 YYREEE (reference sequence). The germline V and J ends were trimmed by 1 base and 3 bases, with 11 bases remaining between them. The CDR3 is CASSLKGQNYEQYF. Written as DNA, the CDR3 is TGTGCCAGCAGCTTGAAGGGACAAAACTACGAGCAGTACTTC. The entire variable domain, with the rest obtained from reference TRBV5-4 and TRBJ2-7, is as follows: ETGVTQSPTHLIKTRGQQVTLRCSSQSGHNTVSWYQQALGQGPQFIFQYYREEENGRGNFPPRFSGLQFPNYSSELNVNALELDDSALYLCASSLKGQNYEQYFGPGTRLTVT.

The gene calls are TRBV20-1 and TRBJ1-1; the D is unclear. The ends were cut back, 3 bases at V and 8 bases at J, with 10 bases in the middle. This CDR3 contains 11 residues. Per germline, CDR1 DFQATT and CDR2 SNEGSKA (reference sequence). The CDR3 loop reads CSASLTGEAFF. The CDR3 nucleotides are TGCAGTGCTAGTTTGACGGGAGAAGCTTTCTTT.

The chain has TRBV7-9 and TRBJ1-1; D perhaps matches TRBD1 (5 bases). The germline V gene has CDR1 SEHNR and CDR2 FQNEAQ (reference sequence). There are 11 residues in the CDR3. Trimming removed 4 bases at V and 11 bases at J, with 11 bases between. This CDR3 reads CASSSEGNAFF. The CDR3 DNA sequence: TGTGCCAGCAGCTCGGAGGGGAACGCTTTCTTT.